This TCR beta chain was profiled in a study of blood T cell repertoires in COVID-19. Study information: From the United States, Italy and Spain came samples of acute and convalescent COVID-19.

Assignment of participants to cohorts was predicated upon participant-reported clinical history. The study counted Cohort 3 donors as recovered given two negative PCRs, clearance, or symptom resolution. Under the authors' procedure: Reference gene primer amplification gave estimated nucleated cell counts. Sequencing was performed with immunoSEQ multiplex PCR; in TCRdb, only in-frame clones are kept and a portion is missing. The V and J calls and clone size are taken from that table; D and trimming were inferred from the DNA. The data show about 170,000 clones, less than 85% seen once. Sequencing was performed on PBMCs or T cells enriched from blood (not recorded which). This TCR was recovered from a man aged 50 or older who had recovered from COVID-19.

The CDR3 DNA reads TGTGCCAGCAGTCCCCCCAGGGTCGGAAACACCATATATTTT. As protein: CASSPPRVGNTIYF. This chain links TRBV28 with TRBJ1-3; tentative D call: TRBD1 (5 bases). V was pared by 5 bases and J by 4 bases, with 12 bases between. The length of the CDR3 is 14 residues. The V gene's germline CDR1 is MDHEN and CDR2 SYDVKM.